The clone carrying this T cell receptor beta chain was found many times. The entry originates in a study of blood T cells in healthy people across ages. V lost 1 base and J lost 4; bases outside the gene matches: 8. Germline CDR1 and CDR2: SGHTA and FQGNSA. This CDR3 has 17 amino acids. Together with a sample-barcoded 5' primer, a J-beta primer mix was included in a second PCR lasting roughly 6 to 12 cycles. Each CDR3 protein is one row after TCRdb ran MiXCR on the 5' RACE reads. The repertoire holds 900,000 to 950,000 distinct CDR3 sequences, with just under 30% as singletons. This sample also belongs to another study, concerning T cells of mothers and their children.

The origin of this receptor is a middle-aged woman in good health. The sample consisted of blood. The rearrangement uses TRBV7-2 and TRBJ2-1; 9 positions agree with TRBD2. The CDR3 loop reads CASSLDEGLASYNEQFF. The CDR3 nucleotides read TGTGCCAGCAGCTTAGACGAAGGACTAGCGAGTTACAATGAGCAGTTCTTC.